The T cell receptor beta chain described here comes from a study of Ad26.COV2.S vaccination and SARS-CoV-2 variants. The wider study: Intramuscularly, Ad26.COV2.S was given either once or twice, 56 days apart. Study-wide findings and caveats: Post-vaccination breadth of spike-specific CD8+ and CD4+ T cell responses was reportedly substantial.

About this clone: Its specificity is not known.

Some clones are missing from TCRdb's copy, which holds only in-frame ones; the method was immunoSEQ multiplex PCR. This table has under 550,000 clones, about 93% appearing once. Specified treatment: around 19 received Ad26.COV2.S at low or high dose, single or two shots; 5 received placebo; per-sample allocation not given. On day 63 after the first injection, vaccine and placebo recipients gave samples. Whoever gave the sample was an adult aged 18-55 years in Boston. Wuhan-strain SARS-CoV-2 spike was expressed by the Ad26 vector that made up the vaccine. This TCR came from a person aged 18-60 years who received the Ad26.COV2.S COVID-19 vaccine or a placebo. This specimen was peripheral blood, taken in a trial of Ad26.COV2.S vaccine versus placebo.

The CDR3 DNA reads as TGTGCCAGCAGCCAGAGTGAGGACAGGTTTAACTATGGCTACACCTTC. Translating it yields CASSQSEDRFNYGYTF. This sequence joins TRBV3-1 (or the pseudogene TRBV3-2) and TRBJ1-2; 7 bases line up with TRBD1. The CDR3 consists of 16 residues. The germline V gene encodes CDR1 LGHDT and CDR2 YNNKEL (reference sequence). Trimming cost V 3 bases and J 1 base; bases outside gene matches: 8.